Presented here are 24 T cell receptor beta chains from one specimen sequenced in a study of identical twins. TCRdb fed the 5' RACE reads into MiXCR, producing one record per CDR3 protein. The sample consists of under 350,000 distinct CDR3 sequences, less than 9.5% of them appearing once. In addition, the sample was reused for a study of yellow fever vaccine responses in identical twins.

Sequencing was carried out using CD8+ T cells sorted from blood. These receptors were collected from a woman between 18 and 30 years old in good health.

This clonotype showed up just a few times. The chain carries TRBV27 and TRBJ2-7, with a weak D call TRBD2 (6 bases). This CDR3 is 12 amino acids long. CDR1 is MNHEY, CDR2 SMNVEV, per germline (reference sequence). The germline V and J ends were trimmed by 5 bases and 7 bases, with 12 bases remaining between them. This CDR3 is CASSPFGGEQYF. DNA of the CDR3: TGTGCCAGCAGTCCATTCGGGGGAGAGCAGTACTTC.

This sequence joins TRBV5-1 and TRBJ2-3; TRBD1 might be the D (5 bases). This CDR3 has 15 residues. Germline V gene data show CDR1 as SGHRS and CDR2 as YFSETQ. Trimming stripped 4 bases from V and 2 bases from J, with 14 bases between. In nucleotides, the CDR3 is TGCGCCAGCAGCCCCCAGGGTTTTCTCACAGATACGCAGTATTTT. It specifies CASSPQGFLTDTQYF.

In this sample, this clonotype turned up a few times. V is TRBV28 and J is TRBJ2-7, with 12 nucleotides matching TRBD2. The CDR3 is 15 amino acids. CDR1 is MDHEN, CDR2 SYDVKM, per germline. Trimming removed 8 bases from V and 4 bases from J; junction bases left unmatched: 9. The CDR3 reads CASHPGLAGLYEQYF. The CDR3 nucleotides are TGTGCCAGCCATCCCGGACTAGCGGGGCTTTACGAGCAGTACTTC.

This clonotype was counted many times. The rearrangement links TRBV4-3 to TRBJ1-3; D is uncertain. The CDR3 covers 16 residues. Germline CDR1 LGHNA, CDR2 YSLEER. Trimming cost V 1 base and J 0 bases, with 10 bases left between them. Here the CDR3 reads CASSQVWGSSGNTIYF. The DNA of the CDR3 is TGCGCCAGCAGCCAAGTGTGGGGTAGCTCTGGAAACACCATATATTTT.

The chain joins TRBV10-3 to TRBJ1-4, with a weak D call TRBD1 (6 bases). Germline CDR1 is ENHRY and CDR2 is SYGVKD. Trimming cost V 2 bases and J 6 bases, with 13 bases left between them. This CDR3 is 15 amino acids long. The CDR3 bases are TGTGCCATCAGTGAGGGCACAGGGAGGGATGAAAAACTGTTTTTT. Amino acid sequence: CAISEGTGRDEKLFF.

This clonotype was seen many times. The chain couples TRBV7-2 to TRBJ2-7; 8 bases agree with TRBD2. The CDR3 loop spans 15 amino acids. The ends lost 5 bases at V and 2 bases at J; junction bases unmatched: 8. The germline V gene has CDR1 SGHTA and CDR2 FQGNSA. The CDR3 DNA follows: TGTGCCAGCAGCCGATTGCAGCGGGAGACCTACGAGCAGTACTTC. Amino acid sequence: CASSRLQRETYEQYF.

Ten or more counts support this clonotype. This rearrangement joins TRBV9 to TRBJ2-1; TRBD2 is a possible D gene (5 bases). Germline CDR1 reads SGDLS; CDR2 reads YYNGEE. CDR3 size: 13 residues. V lost 4 bases to trimming and J lost 6 bases, with 11 bases between them. This CDR3 is CASSTRGLNEQFF. The CDR3 nucleotides read TGTGCCAGCAGCACCCGCGGGCTCAATGAGCAGTTCTTC.

At least ten counts were recorded for this clonotype. The V call is TRBV30, the J call TRBJ2-7; TRBD2 is a possible D gene (5 bases). This CDR3 has 14 residues. The V gene's germline CDR1 is GTSNPN and CDR2 SVGIG (reference sequence). Trimming took 2 bases from V and 4 from J, leaving 15 bases between them. CDR3 loop: CAWSYLSGPYEQYF. CDR3 in DNA: TGTGCCTGGAGTTACCTCAGCGGTCCATACGAGCAGTACTTC.

This clonotype was counted many times. The chain carries TRBV15 and TRBJ2-3; 9 bases fit TRBD2. The CDR3 has 16 residues. Trimming at V came to 5 bases and at J to 2 bases, leaving 8 bases not matched to a gene. The germline V gene encodes CDR1 LNHNV and CDR2 YYDKDF (reference sequence). CDR3 protein: CATSSRLAADTDTQYF. CDR3 bases: TGTGCCACCAGCTCCCGACTAGCGGCCGACACAGATACGCAGTATTTT.

The chain couples TRBV5-1 to TRBJ2-3, with a possible D match to TRBD1 (6 bases). The CDR3 loop spans 14 amino acids. Trimming cost V 2 bases and J 2 bases, with 9 bases left between them. CDR1 and CDR2 from the germline V gene are SGHRS and YFSETQ. In nucleotides, the CDR3 is TGCGCCAGCAGCTTACAGGGTCTCACAGATACGCAGTATTTT. It specifies CASSLQGLTDTQYF.

There are many counts of this clonotype. This sequence joins TRBV2 and TRBJ2-1; 8 bases agree with TRBD2. The germline V gene has CDR1 SNHLY and CDR2 FYNNEI. The CDR3 has 15 amino acids. J gave up 5 bases and V 3 bases, and 6 bases lay outside the gene matches. The DNA for the CDR3 is TGTGCCAGCAGTGAGGGTACTAGCGGAGACAATGAGCAGTTCTTC. It encodes CASSEGTSGDNEQFF.

This clonotype was picked up a small number of times. V gene TRBV2 combines with J gene TRBJ2-1; D unresolved. The V gene's germline CDR1 is SNHLY and CDR2 FYNNEI. The CDR3 has 10 residues. V was pared by 8 bases and J by 7 bases, with 6 bases between. The CDR3 spells CASGMNEQFF. Written as DNA, the CDR3 is TGTGCCAGCGGGATGAATGAGCAGTTCTTC.

This clonotype was counted between two and nine times. The chain carries TRBV2 and TRBJ1-4; 10 nucleotides align to TRBD1. This CDR3 region has 14 residues. Germline V gene data show CDR1 as SNHLY and CDR2 as FYNNEI. V lost 3 bases, J lost 6 bases, and 1 base stayed unmatched. CDR3 DNA sequence: TGTGCCAGCAGTGAGGGACAGGGGTATGAAAAACTGTTTTTT. The encoded protein is CASSEGQGYEKLFF.

This clonotype was counted a few times. The chain is built from TRBV4-3 and TRBJ2-1, with TRBD2 as a possible D gene (6 bases). In germline, CDR1 is LGHNA, CDR2 YSLEER. CDR3 size: 15 residues. The V end was cut by 0 bases, the J end by 5 bases, with 11 bases between. CDR3 sequence: CASSQDSVADNEQFF. DNA of the CDR3: TGCGCCAGCAGCCAAGATTCGGTAGCGGACAATGAGCAGTTCTTC.

This rearrangement joins TRBV11-3 to TRBJ2-5, with D tentatively TRBD2 (6 bases). Germline V CDR1 and CDR2: SGHNT, YENEEA. The CDR3 contains 14 residues. V dropped 5 bases and J dropped 4 bases, with 14 bases sitting between them. The CDR3 spells CASSPRMGGETQYF. In DNA form, the CDR3 reads TGTGCCAGCAGCCCCAGAATGGGAGGAGAGACCCAGTACTTC.

This clonotype has a handful of counts. The CDR3 DNA reads as TGCGCCAGCAGCTTGGAGAGTCATTCCTACGAGCAGTACTTC. As protein: CASSLESHSYEQYF. This chain uses TRBV5-1 with TRBJ2-7, with D uncertain. Germline V gene lookup returns CDR1 SGHRS and CDR2 YFSETQ. The CDR3 consists of 14 residues. V lost 0 bases and J 1 base, leaving 8 bases between the germline ends.

This clonotype showed up many times. In DNA, the CDR3 is TGTGCCAGCAGCCCCCCCTCGGCGGGGGTGACAGATACGCAGTATTTT. It specifies CASSPPSAGVTDTQYF. This chain connects TRBV9 to TRBJ2-3; 7 bases line up with TRBD2. Looked up from germline, CDR1 is SGDLS and CDR2 is YYNGEE. V was pared by 4 bases and J by 3 bases, with 11 bases of the junction left unmatched. This CDR3 comprises 16 residues. Looking up the rest from reference TRBV9 and TRBJ2-3 gives the full variable domain: DSGVTQTPKHLITATGQRVTLRCSPRSGDLSVYWYQQSLDQGLQFLIQYYNGEERAKGNILERFSAQQFPDLHSELNLSSLELGDSALYFCASSPPSAGVTDTQYFGPGTRLTVL.

This clonotype was found many times. This chain uses TRBV4-1 with TRBJ2-7; perhaps D is TRBD1 or TRBD2 (5 bases each). The CDR3 covers 15 residues. V shed 0 bases and J shed 2 bases, with 11 bases lying between them. The germline V gene encodes CDR1 MGHRA and CDR2 YSYEKL. The CDR3 loop is CASSQEGLGAYEQYF. The CDR3 region has the DNA TGCGCCAGCAGCCAAGAAGGGTTGGGGGCCTACGAGCAGTACTTC.

This clonotype has more than one count but fewer than ten. The chain carries TRBV20-1 and TRBJ2-3; D gene unclear. CDR3 length equals 15 residues. Trimming shortened V by 1 base and J by 3 bases, and 14 bases separated the two germline ends. Germline assignment: CDR1 DFQATT and CDR2 SNEGSKA (reference sequence). CDR3 in DNA: TGCAGTGCTAGAGCCATAACGGCACGGACAGATACGCAGTATTTT. It translates to CSARAITARTDTQYF.

At least ten counts were recorded for this clonotype. This chain joins TRBV5-1 and TRBJ2-1, with D hard to call. Germline CDR1 reads SGHRS; CDR2 reads YFSETQ. Trimming left V 3 bases short and J 9 bases short, with 19 bases between. The CDR3 contains 15 residues. The CDR3 sequence is CASSSEPGRTAEQFF. CDR3 sequence (DNA): TGCGCCAGCAGCTCCGAACCGGGTAGGACGGCTGAGCAGTTCTTC.

J is TRBJ2-1 and V is TRBV11-2, with D perhaps TRBD2 (6 bases). The CDR3 sequence is 16 residues long. Looked up from germline, CDR1 is SGHAT and CDR2 is FQNNGV. The V end was cut by 2 bases, the J end by 0 bases, with 11 bases between. CDR3 region: CASSLPLGGSYNEQFF. Here the CDR3 DNA reads TGTGCCAGCAGCTTACCCCTGGGGGGCTCCTACAATGAGCAGTTCTTC.

The J gene is TRBJ2-5, the V gene TRBV7-9; no clear D gene. CDR1 is SEHNR and CDR2 is FQNEAQ in the germline V gene (reference sequence). CDR3 size: 13 residues. Trimming shortened V by 5 bases and J by 8 bases, and 15 bases separated the two germline ends. The DNA for the CDR3 is TGTGCCAGCAGCCCAACTGCCGGAAGCACCCAGTACTTC. Protein sequence: CASSPTAGSTQYF.

The table lists this clonotype with a few counts. J is TRBJ1-1 and V is TRBV6-6, with D unresolved. The germline V gene encodes CDR1 MNHNY and CDR2 SVGAGI (reference sequence). The ends were cut back, 5 bases at V and 5 bases at J, with 12 bases in the middle. This CDR3 is built from 13 residues. The CDR3 spells CASSENTRTEAFF. The CDR3 DNA reads TGTGCCAGCAGTGAGAATACGAGAACTGAAGCTTTCTTT.

This clonotype was detected ten times or more. The chain uses TRBV20-1 and TRBJ2-3, with 9 nucleotides matching TRBD1. The CDR3 runs 16 residues. The germline gives CDR1 DFQATT, CDR2 SNEGSKA (reference sequence). With V trimmed by 0 bases and J by 5 bases, 9 bases remained unmatched. The CDR3 is CSARDTGQGLIDTQYF. In nucleotides, the CDR3 is TGCAGTGCTAGAGATACTGGACAGGGGCTTATAGATACGCAGTATTTT.